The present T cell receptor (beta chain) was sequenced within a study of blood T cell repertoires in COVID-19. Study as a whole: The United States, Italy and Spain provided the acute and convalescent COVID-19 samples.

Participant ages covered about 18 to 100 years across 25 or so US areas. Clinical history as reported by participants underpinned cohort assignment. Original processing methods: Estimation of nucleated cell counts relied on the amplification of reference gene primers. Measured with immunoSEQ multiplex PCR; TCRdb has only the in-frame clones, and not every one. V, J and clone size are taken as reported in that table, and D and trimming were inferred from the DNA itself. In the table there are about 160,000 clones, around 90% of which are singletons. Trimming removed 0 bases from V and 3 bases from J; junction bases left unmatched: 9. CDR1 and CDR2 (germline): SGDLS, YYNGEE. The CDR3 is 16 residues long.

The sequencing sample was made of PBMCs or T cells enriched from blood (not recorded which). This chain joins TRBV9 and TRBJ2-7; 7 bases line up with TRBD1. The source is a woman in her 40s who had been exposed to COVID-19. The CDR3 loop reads CASSVGWDSVFYEQYF. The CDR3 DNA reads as TGTGCCAGCAGCGTAGGATGGGACAGCGTATTCTACGAGCAGTACTTC.